These T cell receptor beta chains were read from a single sample in a study of CD8 T cells in Susac syndrome. Using its own MiXCR run on the immunoSEQ multiplex PCR reads, TCRdb lists one record per CDR3 protein. The table has just over 150,000 distinct CDR3 sequences, around 95% seen once. The sequenced sample consisted of CD4+ T cells from PBMCs. The receptors here all came from a human donor with Susac syndrome. The CDR3 runs from the conserved cysteine through the conserved F or W. D genes are given only for firm matches. Rows may omit the clone size; those that give it use once, few, many or a size class.

v_gene,j_gene,abundance,d_gene,CDR3aa,CDR3nt
TRBV7-2,TRBJ2-5,.,TRBD2,CASARTSGKETQYF,TGTGCCAGTGCCAGGACTAGCGGTAAAGAGACCCAGTACTTC
TRBV13,TRBJ1-2,.,.,CASSSPLGGAYGYTF,TGTGCCAGCAGCTCGCCCTTGGGAGGGGCCTATGGCTACACCTTC
TRBV29-1,TRBJ2-7,.,.,CSVRIMTASYEQYF,TGCAGCGTTCGAATAATGACAGCATCCTACGAGCAGTACTTC
TRBV12-5,TRBJ1-3,.,TRBD1,CASTLGQGSGNTIYF,TGTGCTAGTACCCTTGGACAGGGCTCTGGAAACACCATATATTTT
TRBV9,TRBJ1-2,.,.,CASSVGGGYTF,TGTGCCAGCAGCGTAGGCGGGGGCTACACCTTC
TRBV9,TRBJ2-1,.,.,CASSVAGDEYNEQFF,TGTGCCAGCAGCGTAGCAGGTGACGAATACAATGAGCAGTTCTTC
TRBV20-1,TRBJ2-3,.,.,CSATGPDTPPDTQYF,TGCAGTGCTACTGGCCCCGACACACCTCCAGATACGCAGTATTTT
TRBV29-1,TRBJ1-2,.,.,CSVMGKDYGYTF,TGCAGCGTAATGGGAAAAGACTATGGCTACACCTTC
TRBV9,TRBJ1-1,.,TRBD1,CASSALTGVGTEAFF,TGTGCCAGCAGCGCTTTGACAGGGGTCGGCACTGAAGCTTTCTTT
TRBV12-3/TRBV12-4,TRBJ1-3,.,.,CASTPGTSGNTIYF,TGTGCCAGCACCCCGGGAACCTCTGGAAACACCATATATTTT
TRBV7-9,TRBJ1-1,.,.,CASSLGLRTEAFF,TGTGCCAGCAGCTTAGGACTTAGGACTGAAGCTTTCTTT
TRBV7-6,TRBJ2-7,.,.,CASSLVEAGQYF,TGTGCCAGCAGCTTAGTGGAGGCGGGTCAGTACTTC
TRBV5-1,TRBJ2-1,.,.,CASAGHNEQFF,TGCGCCAGCGCAGGGCATAATGAGCAGTTCTTC
TRBV20-1,TRBJ2-5,.,TRBD2,CSAPPLAGGPETQYF,TGCAGTGCTCCGCCCCTAGCGGGGGGGCCAGAGACCCAGTACTTC
TRBV29-1,TRBJ2-7,.,.,CSVDGRYHEQYF,TGCAGCGTTGATGGAAGGTATCACGAGCAGTACTTC
TRBV14,TRBJ2-5,.,.,CASSQPNQETQYF,TGTGCCAGCAGCCAACCTAACCAAGAGACCCAGTACTTC
TRBV6-5,TRBJ1-2,.,.,CASSDPGIWGYTF,TGTGCCAGCAGTGACCCCGGGATATGGGGCTACACCTTC
TRBV13,TRBJ2-5,once,TRBD2,CASSDKLAGGKETQYF,TGTGCCAGCAGCGACAAACTAGCGGGGGGAAAGGAGACCCAGTACTTC
TRBV4-3,TRBJ2-7,.,TRBD2,CASSSTGGESYEQYF,TGCGCCAGCAGCTCGACGGGGGGAGAGTCCTACGAGCAGTACTTC
TRBV29-1,TRBJ2-2,.,.,CSVEKGSGELFF,TGCAGCGTTGAAAAAGGCTCCGGGGAGCTGTTTTTT
TRBV18,TRBJ2-3,few,TRBD2,CASSPLSGGPSTDTQYF,TGTGCCAGCTCACCTCTTAGCGGGGGGCCAAGCACAGATACGCAGTATTTT
TRBV29-1,TRBJ2-7,.,.,CSVEGVGGYEQYF,TGCAGCGTTGAAGGCGTCGGGGGCTACGAGCAGTACTTC
TRBV5-4,TRBJ1-2,.,.,CASSREGPPGGYTF,TGTGCCAGCAGCCGCGAAGGGCCTCCGGGGGGCTACACCTTC
TRBV29-1,TRBJ1-1,.,.,CSVGALTGSNTEAFF,TGCAGCGTCGGAGCGTTGACAGGTTCGAACACTGAAGCTTTCTTT
TRBV25-1,TRBJ2-1,once,.,CASSESSTRALYNEQFF,TGTGCCAGCAGTGAATCCTCGACTAGGGCCCTCTACAATGAGCAGTTCTTC
TRBV20-1,TRBJ2-7,.,.,CSASQGSEQYF,TGCAGTGCGTCGCAGGGGAGCGAGCAGTACTTC
TRBV7-8,TRBJ2-7,.,.,CASSLSLRGEQYF,TGTGCCAGCAGCTTATCTTTGCGGGGCGAGCAGTACTTC
TRBV6-1,TRBJ1-1,.,.,CASSTGPTGGARAEAFF,TGTGCCAGCAGTACGGGTCCCACGGGGGGCGCAAGGGCTGAAGCTTTCTTT
TRBV6-2/TRBV6-3,TRBJ1-5,.,TRBD1,CASSRRQGANQPQHF,TGTGCCAGCAGTCGGAGACAGGGGGCCAATCAGCCCCAGCATTTT
TRBV5-1,TRBJ2-3,.,.,CASSLGTGWGDTQYF,TGCGCCAGCAGCTTGGGCACAGGATGGGGAGATACGCAGTATTTT
TRBV20-1,TRBJ2-5,.,TRBD1,CSATLRDRLFETQYF,TGCAGTGCTACCCTGAGGGACAGGCTATTTGAGACCCAGTACTTC
TRBV3-1,TRBJ1-1,.,.,CASTSGARLRAFF,TGTGCCAGCACCTCCGGGGCCAGACTACGGGCTTTCTTT
TRBV12-3/TRBV12-4,TRBJ2-5,.,.,CASSLRQGVETQYF,TGTGCCAGCAGTTTGAGGCAGGGCGTAGAGACCCAGTACTTC
TRBV11-2,TRBJ1-4,few,.,CASSVRDGNEKLFF,TGTGCCAGCAGCGTCCGGGACGGTAATGAAAAACTGTTTTTT
TRBV27,TRBJ1-2,.,.,CASSLFPQGLDGYTF,TGTGCCAGCAGTTTATTCCCACAGGGTCTCGATGGCTACACCTTC
TRBV28,TRBJ1-1,once,.,CASSSPDRNTEAFF,TGTGCCAGCAGTTCACCGGACAGAAACACTGAAGCTTTCTTT
TRBV9,TRBJ2-2,.,.,CASSVLGAAGELFF,TGTGCCAGCAGCGTATTAGGGGCGGCCGGGGAGCTGTTTTTT